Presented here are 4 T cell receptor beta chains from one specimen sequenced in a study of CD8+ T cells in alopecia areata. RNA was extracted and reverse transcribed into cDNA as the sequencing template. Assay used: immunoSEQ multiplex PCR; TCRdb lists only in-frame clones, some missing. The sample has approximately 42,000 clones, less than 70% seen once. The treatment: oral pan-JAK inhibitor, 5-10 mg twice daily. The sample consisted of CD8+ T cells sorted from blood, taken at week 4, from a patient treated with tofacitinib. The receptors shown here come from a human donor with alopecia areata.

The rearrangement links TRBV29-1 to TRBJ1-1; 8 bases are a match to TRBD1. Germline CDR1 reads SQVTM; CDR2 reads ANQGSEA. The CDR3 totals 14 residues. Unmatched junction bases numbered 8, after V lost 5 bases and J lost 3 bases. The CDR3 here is CSVPGQGADTEAFF. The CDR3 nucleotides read TGCAGCGTTCCTGGGCAGGGGGCGGACACTGAAGCTTTCTTT.

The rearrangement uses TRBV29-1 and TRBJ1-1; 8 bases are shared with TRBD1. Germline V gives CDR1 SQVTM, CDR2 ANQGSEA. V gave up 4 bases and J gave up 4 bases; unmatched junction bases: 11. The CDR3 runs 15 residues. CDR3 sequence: CSVATFGTGVTEAFF. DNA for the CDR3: TGCAGCGTTGCAACATTTGGGACAGGTGTCACTGAAGCTTTCTTT.

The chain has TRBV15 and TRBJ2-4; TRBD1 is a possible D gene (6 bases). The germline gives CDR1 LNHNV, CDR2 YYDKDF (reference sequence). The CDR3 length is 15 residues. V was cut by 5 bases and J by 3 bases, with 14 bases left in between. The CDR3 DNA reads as TGTGCCACCAGCCTAACACAGGGTGGCAAAAACATTCAGTACTTC. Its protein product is CATSLTQGGKNIQYF.

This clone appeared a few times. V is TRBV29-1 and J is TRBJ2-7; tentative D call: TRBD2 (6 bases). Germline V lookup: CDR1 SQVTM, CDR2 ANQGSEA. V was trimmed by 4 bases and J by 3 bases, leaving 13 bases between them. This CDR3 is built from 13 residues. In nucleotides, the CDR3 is TGCAGCGTTGCGGGACTGCGAATCTACGAGCAGTACTTC. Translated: CSVAGLRIYEQYF.